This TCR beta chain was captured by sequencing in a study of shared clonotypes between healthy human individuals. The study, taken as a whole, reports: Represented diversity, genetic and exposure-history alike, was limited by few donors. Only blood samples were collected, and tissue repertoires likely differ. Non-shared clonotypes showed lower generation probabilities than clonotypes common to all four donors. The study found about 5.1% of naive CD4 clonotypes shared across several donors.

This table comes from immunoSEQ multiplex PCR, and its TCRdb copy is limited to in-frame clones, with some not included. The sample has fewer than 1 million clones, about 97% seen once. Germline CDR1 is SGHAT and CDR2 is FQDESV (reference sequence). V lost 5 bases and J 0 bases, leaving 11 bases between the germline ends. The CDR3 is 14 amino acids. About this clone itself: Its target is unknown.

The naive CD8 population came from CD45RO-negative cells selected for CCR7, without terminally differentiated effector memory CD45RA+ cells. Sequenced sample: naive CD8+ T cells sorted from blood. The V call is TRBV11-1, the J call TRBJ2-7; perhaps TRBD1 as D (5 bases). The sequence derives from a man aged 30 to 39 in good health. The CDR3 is CASSPRQISYEQYF. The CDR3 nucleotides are TGTGCCAGCAGCCCTCGACAGATCTCCTACGAGCAGTACTTC. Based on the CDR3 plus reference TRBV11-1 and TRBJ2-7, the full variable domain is EAEVAQSPRYKITEKSQAVAFWCDPISGHATLYWYRQILGQGPELLVQFQDESVVDDSQLPKDRFSAERLKGVDSTLKIQPAELGDSAMYLCASSPRQISYEQYFGPGTRLTVT.